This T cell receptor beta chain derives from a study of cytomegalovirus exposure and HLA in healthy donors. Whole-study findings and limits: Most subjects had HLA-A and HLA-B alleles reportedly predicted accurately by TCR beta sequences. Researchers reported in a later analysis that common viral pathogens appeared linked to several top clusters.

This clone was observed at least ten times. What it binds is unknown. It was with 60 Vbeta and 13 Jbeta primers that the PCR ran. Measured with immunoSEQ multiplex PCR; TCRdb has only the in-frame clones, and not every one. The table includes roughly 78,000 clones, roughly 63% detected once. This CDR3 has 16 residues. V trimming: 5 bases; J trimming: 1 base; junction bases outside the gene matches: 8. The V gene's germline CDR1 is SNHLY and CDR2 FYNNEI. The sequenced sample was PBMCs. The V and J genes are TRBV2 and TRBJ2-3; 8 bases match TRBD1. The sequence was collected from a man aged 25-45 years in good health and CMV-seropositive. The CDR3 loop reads CASSLQGAYGTDTQYF. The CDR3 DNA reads TGTGCCAGCAGTCTTCAGGGGGCATATGGCACAGATACGCAGTATTTT.